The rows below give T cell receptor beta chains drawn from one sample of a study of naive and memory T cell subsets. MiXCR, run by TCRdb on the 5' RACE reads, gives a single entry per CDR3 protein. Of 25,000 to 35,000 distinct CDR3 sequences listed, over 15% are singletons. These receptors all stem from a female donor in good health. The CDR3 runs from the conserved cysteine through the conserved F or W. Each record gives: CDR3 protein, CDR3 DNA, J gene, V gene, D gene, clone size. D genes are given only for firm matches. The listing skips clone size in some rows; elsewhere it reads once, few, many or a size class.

CASSLGARTETFLYNEQFF TGTGCCAGCAGTTTGGGGGCCCGGACAGAGACCTTCCTTTACAATGAGCAGTTCTTC TRBJ2-1 TRBV12-3/TRBV12-4 . .
CASTPSWGGYGYTF TGCGCCAGCACCCCCTCGTGGGGTGGCTATGGCTACACCTTC TRBJ1-2 TRBV10-2 . medium-sized
CASSQSTDVYGYTF TGCGCCAGCAGCCAATCGACAGACGTCTATGGCTACACCTTC TRBJ1-2 TRBV5-1 . .
CSVVLAYEQYF TGCAGCGTTGTACTTGCCTACGAGCAGTACTTC TRBJ2-7 TRBV29-1 . many
CATSREGRLAETQYF TGTGCCACCAGCAGAGAGGGTAGACTAGCGGAGACCCAGTACTTC TRBJ2-5 TRBV15 TRBD2 many
CASRRSGMAADTQYF TGTGCCAGCCGACGGTCAGGAATGGCGGCAGATACGCAGTATTTT TRBJ2-3 TRBV6-5 . .
CASSLAGIEQYF TGCGCCAGCAGCCTGGCGGGAATCGAGCAGTACTTC TRBJ2-7 TRBV5-1 . .
CASSQEGDGTYNEQFF TGTGCCAGCAGCCAAGAGGGGGACGGTACCTACAATGAGCAGTTCTTC TRBJ2-1 TRBV4-2 . many
CASSPRAGTNEKLFF TGTGCCAGCAGCCCGCGGGCAGGGACTAATGAAAAACTGTTTTTT TRBJ1-4 TRBV11-2 . many
CASSSRRGGYNEQFF TGTGCCAGCAGCTCCCGCCGGGGGGGCTACAATGAGCAGTTCTTC TRBJ2-1 TRBV7-2 TRBD2 medium-sized
CTAGRGADTQYF TGCACCGCCGGGCGGGGGGCAGATACGCAGTATTTT TRBJ2-3 TRBV29-1 TRBD2 many
CASSAGNTEAFF TGTGCCAGCAGCGCAGGCAACACTGAAGCTTTCTTT TRBJ1-1 TRBV12-3/TRBV12-4 . medium-sized
CATSFPRGNTEAFF TGTGCCACCAGCTTTCCAAGGGGGAACACTGAAGCTTTCTTT TRBJ1-1 TRBV15 . many
CASTPGRHYEQYF TGTGCCAGCACTCCGGGCAGACACTACGAGCAGTACTTC TRBJ2-7 TRBV6-5 . many
CASSATSGGVSEQFF TGTGCCAGCAGCGCCACTAGCGGGGGGGTTTCTGAGCAGTTCTTC TRBJ2-1 TRBV7-9 TRBD2 .
CASSEAGDDGYTF TGTGCCAGCAGTGAAGCAGGGGATGATGGCTACACCTTC TRBJ1-2 TRBV6-1 . few
CASSQGPTGTGNTIYF TGTGCCAGCAGCCAAGGACCCACAGGGACTGGAAACACCATATATTTT TRBJ1-3 TRBV4-2 . many
CASSLETNTGELFF TGCGCCAGCAGCCTAGAAACCAACACCGGGGAGCTGTTTTTT TRBJ2-2 TRBV5-1 . .
CASSSRGSPLHF TGTGCCAGCAGTTCCCGAGGTTCACCCCTCCACTTT TRBJ1-6 TRBV12-3/TRBV12-4 . few
CASGLYLAGFSYEQYF TGTGCTAGTGGTTTGTATCTGGCGGGATTTTCCTACGAGCAGTACTTC TRBJ2-7 TRBV12-5 . .